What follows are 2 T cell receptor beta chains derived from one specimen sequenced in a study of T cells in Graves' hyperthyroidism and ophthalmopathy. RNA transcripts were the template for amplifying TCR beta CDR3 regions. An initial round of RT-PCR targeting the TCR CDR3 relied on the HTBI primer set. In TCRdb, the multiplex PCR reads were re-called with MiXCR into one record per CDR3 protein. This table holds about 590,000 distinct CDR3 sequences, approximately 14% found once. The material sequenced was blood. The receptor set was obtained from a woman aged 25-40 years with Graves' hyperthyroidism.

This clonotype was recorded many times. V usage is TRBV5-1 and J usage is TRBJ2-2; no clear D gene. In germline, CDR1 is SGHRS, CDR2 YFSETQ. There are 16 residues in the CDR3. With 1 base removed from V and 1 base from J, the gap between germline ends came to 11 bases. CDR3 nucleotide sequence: TGCGCCAGCAGCTTGTCAGTGCGACAGAACACCGGGGAGCTGTTTTTT. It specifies CASSLSVRQNTGELFF.

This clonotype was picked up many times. CDR3: CSVDPSGSGTGELFF. CDR3 DNA: TGCAGCGTTGACCCTAGCGGGAGCGGGACCGGGGAGCTGTTTTTT. This chain links TRBV29-1 with TRBJ2-2; 10 bases line up with TRBD2. Losses at the gene ends were 3 bases for V and 5 bases for J; bases not matched to a gene: 6. The germline V gene encodes CDR1 SQVTM and CDR2 ANQGSEA. The CDR3 is made up of 15 amino acids.